This T cell receptor beta chain emerged from a study of blood T cell repertoires in COVID-19. As for the study in general: COVID-19 samples from acute and convalescent phases originated in the United States, Italy and Spain. The analysed material was cDNA or gDNA that came from T cells, B-cell-depleted T cells, or PBMCs.

How the authors handled the data: Amplification of reference gene primers was used by the study to estimate nucleated cell counts. Clones were sequenced by immunoSEQ multiplex PCR, and TCRdb holds only the in-frame ones, with some missing. D and trimming come from the DNA, and the V and J calls and clone size come from that table. The sample consists of roughly 700,000 clones, 90% of them appearing once. This clone was counted once. The CDR3 sequence is 13 residues long. Germline V gene lookup returns CDR1 SQVTM and CDR2 ANQGSEA. The V end lost 8 bases, the J end lost 1 base, and 14 bases lay between the germline ends.

The V gene is TRBV29-1, the J gene TRBJ1-1; TRBD1 might be the D (5 bases). The specimen was peripheral blood. This clonotype was sampled from a young woman with acute or convalescent COVID-19. CDR3 bases: TGCAGCACGCTGGGGGGGTCGAACACTGAAGCTTTCTTT. This translates into CSTLGGSNTEAFF.